Listed below are T cell receptor beta chains from one sample, sequenced in a study of cytomegalovirus exposure and HLA in healthy donors. Sequenced by immunoSEQ multiplex PCR; TCRdb stores in-frame clones only, minus some. The sample gives 180,000 or so clones, roughly three quarters of which show up once; roughly 2.5% is in the top ten. The sequenced material came from PBMCs. These receptors were taken from a woman aged 25 to 45 in good health and CMV-seropositive. The CDR3 runs from the conserved cysteine through the conserved F or W. Fields, in order: clone size, J gene, V gene, D gene, CDR3 DNA, CDR3 protein. D genes are given only for firm matches. Expanded clones get a size class; other rows say once, few or many, or leave the size out.

clone_size: .
j_call: TRBJ2-5
v_call: TRBV6-1
d_call: .
cdr3_nt: TGTGCCAGCGGGGGCGGGGGATACCAAGAGACCCAGTACTTC
cdr3_aa: CASGGGGYQETQYF

clone_size: few
j_call: TRBJ1-4
v_call: TRBV4-3
d_call: .
cdr3_nt: TGCGCCAGCAGCCAAGATACAGGGAGGGAGGAAAAACTGTTTTTT
cdr3_aa: CASSQDTGREEKLFF

clone_size: .
j_call: TRBJ1-6
v_call: TRBV7-2
d_call: TRBD1
cdr3_nt: TGTGCCAGCAGCTTCAACCCCGGGACAGCACTTTCCTATAATTCACCCCTCCACTTT
cdr3_aa: CASSFNPGTALSYNSPLHF

clone_size: .
j_call: TRBJ2-7
v_call: TRBV19
d_call: TRBD2
cdr3_nt: TGTGCCAGTAGTACTAGCGGGTTGAGCTCCTACGAGCAGTACTTC
cdr3_aa: CASSTSGLSSYEQYF

clone_size: .
j_call: TRBJ2-7
v_call: TRBV7-3
d_call: TRBD1
cdr3_nt: TGTGCCAGCAGCTTAAACAGGACAGGGGAAACCTACGAGCAGTACTTC
cdr3_aa: CASSLNRTGETYEQYF

clone_size: .
j_call: TRBJ2-7
v_call: TRBV30
d_call: TRBD2
cdr3_nt: TGTGCCTGGCGGAGGAGACTAGCCGGGTATAGGTACGAGCAGTACTTC
cdr3_aa: CAWRRRLAGYRYEQYF

clone_size: few
j_call: TRBJ1-6
v_call: TRBV11-3
d_call: .
cdr3_nt: TGTGCCAGCAGCAGGGGGACACCCCTCCACTTT
cdr3_aa: CASSRGTPLHF

clone_size: .
j_call: TRBJ2-5
v_call: TRBV29-1
d_call: .
cdr3_nt: TGCAGCGTTGAAAAAGGGCGGGGAGAGACCCAGTACTTC
cdr3_aa: CSVEKGRGETQYF

clone_size: .
j_call: TRBJ2-5
v_call: TRBV5-1
d_call: TRBD2
cdr3_nt: TGCGCCAGCAGCTTGTCCGCGGGAGGAGAGACCCAGTACTTC
cdr3_aa: CASSLSAGGETQYF

clone_size: .
j_call: TRBJ2-7
v_call: TRBV2
d_call: TRBD2
cdr3_nt: TGTGCCAGCGGTATCCGGGACTACTACGAGCAGTACTTC
cdr3_aa: CASGIRDYYEQYF

clone_size: .
j_call: TRBJ2-2
v_call: TRBV29-1
d_call: .
cdr3_nt: TGCAGCGCTTTCTCTGTAGAGGGGGCGAACACCGGGGAGCTGTTTTTT
cdr3_aa: CSAFSVEGANTGELFF

clone_size: .
j_call: TRBJ2-7
v_call: TRBV18
d_call: TRBD1
cdr3_nt: TGTGCCAGCTCCCCGGGACAGGGGAACTACGAGCAGTACTTC
cdr3_aa: CASSPGQGNYEQYF

clone_size: .
j_call: TRBJ2-7
v_call: TRBV29-1
d_call: .
cdr3_nt: TGCAGCGCCTTGGGACATACCTACGAGCAGTACTTC
cdr3_aa: CSALGHTYEQYF

clone_size: .
j_call: TRBJ2-5
v_call: TRBV6-6
d_call: .
cdr3_nt: TGTGCCAGCAGTTACTCGCGGCCTCAAGAGACCCAGTACTTC
cdr3_aa: CASSYSRPQETQYF

clone_size: .
j_call: TRBJ2-7
v_call: TRBV19
d_call: .
cdr3_nt: TGTGCCAGCCGACCGGGGACAGCGGGCTCCTACGAGCAGTACTTC
cdr3_aa: CASRPGTAGSYEQYF

clone_size: .
j_call: TRBJ2-7
v_call: TRBV28
d_call: TRBD2
cdr3_nt: TGTGCCAGCAGTTTAAGGCGGGGGGCCTACGAGCAGTACTTC
cdr3_aa: CASSLRRGAYEQYF

clone_size: .
j_call: TRBJ2-7
v_call: TRBV18
d_call: TRBD2
cdr3_nt: TGTGCCAGCTCACCACCAACCGCCGGGACTAGACCTATGGAGCAGTACTTC
cdr3_aa: CASSPPTAGTRPMEQYF

clone_size: .
j_call: TRBJ2-7
v_call: TRBV5-4
d_call: .
cdr3_nt: TGTGCCAGCAGCCCGGACAGCACCTACGAGCAGTACTTC
cdr3_aa: CASSPDSTYEQYF

clone_size: .
j_call: TRBJ1-5
v_call: TRBV6-6
d_call: .
cdr3_nt: TGTGCCAGCGGCGGGACGCCGAATCAGCCCCAGCATTTT
cdr3_aa: CASGGTPNQPQHF

clone_size: .
j_call: TRBJ2-7
v_call: TRBV27
d_call: TRBD2
cdr3_nt: TGTGCCAGCAGTTTAGGACTAGCGGTCTCCAACGAGCAGTACTTC
cdr3_aa: CASSLGLAVSNEQYF

clone_size: .
j_call: TRBJ2-1
v_call: TRBV6-4
d_call: TRBD2
cdr3_nt: TGTGCCAGCAGTGAGGGGACTAGCGGGGGGTACAATGAGCAGTTCTTC
cdr3_aa: CASSEGTSGGYNEQFF

clone_size: .
j_call: TRBJ1-2
v_call: TRBV2
d_call: .
cdr3_nt: TGTGCCACTCGGGTCGTCGCCGGAGTGGGCTACACCTTC
cdr3_aa: CATRVVAGVGYTF

clone_size: .
j_call: TRBJ2-5
v_call: TRBV30
d_call: .
cdr3_nt: TGTGCCTGGATTCCACCCGGGCCTCAAGGGGGGACCCAGTACTTC
cdr3_aa: CAWIPPGPQGGTQYF

clone_size: .
j_call: TRBJ2-7
v_call: TRBV15
d_call: TRBD1
cdr3_nt: TGTGCCACCAGCAGAGATCGGGGGACAGGGCTCTACGAGCAGTACTTC
cdr3_aa: CATSRDRGTGLYEQYF

clone_size: .
j_call: TRBJ2-7
v_call: TRBV19
d_call: TRBD1
cdr3_nt: TGTGCCAGTAGTACGCCGGGACAGGGCTCCGAGCAGTACTTC
cdr3_aa: CASSTPGQGSEQYF

clone_size: .
j_call: TRBJ2-3
v_call: TRBV5-4
d_call: TRBD1
cdr3_nt: TGTGCCAGCAGCTTGCGAAGCCCTCAGACAGGGATCCCAGATACGCAGTATTTT
cdr3_aa: CASSLRSPQTGIPDTQYF

clone_size: .
j_call: TRBJ1-4
v_call: TRBV4-2
d_call: .
cdr3_nt: TGTGCCAGCAGCCAAGACATTCCGACAGACGGATATGAAAAACTGTTTTTT
cdr3_aa: CASSQDIPTDGYEKLFF

clone_size: few
j_call: TRBJ2-5
v_call: TRBV7-2
d_call: .
cdr3_nt: TGTGCCAGCAGCTTAAGAAGGGGGGGGGAGACCCAGTACTTC
cdr3_aa: CASSLRRGGETQYF

clone_size: .
j_call: TRBJ1-1
v_call: TRBV7-8
d_call: .
cdr3_nt: TGTGCCAGCAGCTTAGTTGCGTACACTGAAGCTTTCTTT
cdr3_aa: CASSLVAYTEAFF

clone_size: once
j_call: TRBJ1-5
v_call: TRBV19
d_call: .
cdr3_nt: TGTGCCAGTAGTATGTGGGGGCAGGGCAATCAGCCCCAGCATTTT
cdr3_aa: CASSMWGQGNQPQHF

clone_size: .
j_call: TRBJ1-6
v_call: TRBV6-1
d_call: .
cdr3_nt: TGTGCCAGCAGTGACGGACTTCCCCGGCACTATAATTCACCCCTCCACTTT
cdr3_aa: CASSDGLPRHYNSPLHF

clone_size: .
j_call: TRBJ2-6
v_call: TRBV7-9
d_call: .
cdr3_nt: TGTGCCAGCAGCACATGGGGGGACAGCCTGCCCTCTGGGGCCAACGTCCTGACTTTC
cdr3_aa: CASSTWGDSLPSGANVLTF

clone_size: .
j_call: TRBJ1-1
v_call: TRBV19
d_call: .
cdr3_nt: TGTGCCACTACTTGGGCAGGGAACACTGAAGCTTTCTTT
cdr3_aa: CATTWAGNTEAFF

clone_size: .
j_call: TRBJ1-2
v_call: TRBV4-2
d_call: TRBD1
cdr3_nt: TGTGCCAGCAGCCAAGTAGAGGGGGCCCGCTATGGCTACACCTTC
cdr3_aa: CASSQVEGARYGYTF

clone_size: .
j_call: TRBJ1-6
v_call: TRBV11-2
d_call: .
cdr3_nt: TGTGCCAGCAGCTTAGCTCTTGGGAGCATTTCACCCCTCCACTTT
cdr3_aa: CASSLALGSISPLHF

clone_size: .
j_call: TRBJ2-7
v_call: TRBV25-1
d_call: TRBD1
cdr3_nt: TGTGCCAGCAAGGGACAGGCAGGCCACGAGCAGTACTTC
cdr3_aa: CASKGQAGHEQYF

clone_size: .
j_call: TRBJ1-2
v_call: TRBV18
d_call: TRBD1
cdr3_nt: TGTGCCAGCTCACCTGGACAGGGGCTTAACTATGGCTACACCTTC
cdr3_aa: CASSPGQGLNYGYTF

clone_size: .
j_call: TRBJ2-3
v_call: TRBV5-4
d_call: .
cdr3_nt: TGTGCCAGCAGCCTTGGGGTAGCAGAGGTGACAGATACGCAGTGTTTT
cdr3_aa: CASSLGVAEVTDTQCF

clone_size: .
j_call: TRBJ1-6
v_call: TRBV2
d_call: .
cdr3_nt: TGTGCCAGCAACGGGGGGGACAATTCACCCCTCCACTTT
cdr3_aa: CASNGGDNSPLHF

clone_size: .
j_call: TRBJ2-1
v_call: TRBV11-2
d_call: .
cdr3_nt: TGTGCCAGCAGCTTAGATAGGGCAGCGACAGAGTTCTTC
cdr3_aa: CASSLDRAATEFF

clone_size: .
j_call: TRBJ2-7
v_call: TRBV2
d_call: .
cdr3_nt: TGTGCCAGCAGTGAAGGAGGCACCCTGCTCGAGCAGTACTTC
cdr3_aa: CASSEGGTLLEQYF

clone_size: once
j_call: TRBJ2-1
v_call: TRBV4-1
d_call: TRBD2
cdr3_nt: TGCGCCAGCAGCCTGAGGGGACTAGCCAATAAGCAGTTCTTC
cdr3_aa: CASSLRGLANKQFF

clone_size: .
j_call: TRBJ2-5
v_call: TRBV9
d_call: TRBD2
cdr3_nt: TGTGCCAGCAGCGTAGTGGCGGGGGGGTGGGAGACCCAGTACTTC
cdr3_aa: CASSVVAGGWETQYF

clone_size: .
j_call: TRBJ1-5
v_call: TRBV7-8
d_call: .
cdr3_nt: TGTGCCAGCAGCCCAGGGAGGGTAATCAATCAGCCCCAGCATTTT
cdr3_aa: CASSPGRVINQPQHF

clone_size: .
j_call: TRBJ2-2
v_call: TRBV6-6
d_call: .
cdr3_nt: TGTGCCAGCAGTCCCCACTCAGGATCCGGGGAGCTGTTTTTT
cdr3_aa: CASSPHSGSGELFF

clone_size: .
j_call: TRBJ2-7
v_call: TRBV19
d_call: .
cdr3_nt: TGTGCCAGTAGCGATACCGGGGAAGGGCGCACCTACGAGCAGTACTTC
cdr3_aa: CASSDTGEGRTYEQYF

clone_size: .
j_call: TRBJ1-5
v_call: TRBV18
d_call: .
cdr3_nt: TGTGCCAGCTCCTCCGGAAGCAGGGGCGCCAATCAGCCCCAGCATTTT
cdr3_aa: CASSSGSRGANQPQHF

clone_size: .
j_call: TRBJ2-7
v_call: TRBV28
d_call: TRBD1
cdr3_nt: TGTGCCTGCGAACGACAGGGCTACGAGCAGTACTTC
cdr3_aa: CACERQGYEQYF

clone_size: .
j_call: TRBJ1-2
v_call: TRBV5-4
d_call: TRBD1
cdr3_nt: TGTGCCAGCAGCTTGGGAGGACAGGGCCCTTCTAACTATGGCTACACCTTC
cdr3_aa: CASSLGGQGPSNYGYTF

clone_size: .
j_call: TRBJ1-6
v_call: TRBV27
d_call: .
cdr3_nt: TGTGCCAGCAGGAGAGGAGAATATTCACCCCTCCACTTT
cdr3_aa: CASRRGEYSPLHF

clone_size: .
j_call: TRBJ2-3
v_call: TRBV6-1
d_call: .
cdr3_nt: TGTGCCAGCAGGGACTTAGCGGCAGGTTTAGATACGCAGTATTTT
cdr3_aa: CASRDLAAGLDTQYF

clone_size: .
j_call: TRBJ2-7
v_call: TRBV28
d_call: .
cdr3_nt: TGTGCCAGCAACGACGGGCGGGACGAGCAGTACTTC
cdr3_aa: CASNDGRDEQYF

clone_size: .
j_call: TRBJ2-2
v_call: TRBV9
d_call: TRBD1
cdr3_nt: TGTGCCAGCAGCTTCGACCGGGACAGGAACACCGGGGAGCTGTTTTTT
cdr3_aa: CASSFDRDRNTGELFF

clone_size: few
j_call: TRBJ1-2
v_call: TRBV6-5
d_call: TRBD1
cdr3_nt: TGTGCCAGCATAGAACAGGGGGGCTATGGCTACACCTTC
cdr3_aa: CASIEQGGYGYTF

clone_size: .
j_call: TRBJ1-4
v_call: TRBV11-2
d_call: TRBD1
cdr3_nt: TGTGCCAGCAGCTCCACCGGGACAGGGGGGGAAAAACTGTTTTTT
cdr3_aa: CASSSTGTGGEKLFF

clone_size: .
j_call: TRBJ1-4
v_call: TRBV5-1
d_call: .
cdr3_nt: TGCGCCAGCAGCTTGAAGAGTTTTAATGAAAAACTGTTTTTT
cdr3_aa: CASSLKSFNEKLFF

clone_size: .
j_call: TRBJ2-1
v_call: TRBV7-2
d_call: .
cdr3_nt: TGTGCCAGCAGCAGGGTAGAAGGGGGGGCAGAAGAGCAGTTCTTC
cdr3_aa: CASSRVEGGAEEQFF

clone_size: .
j_call: TRBJ2-7
v_call: TRBV28
d_call: .
cdr3_nt: TGTGCCAGCAGTTTGCAGGGAGGTGGGTCCTACGAGCAGTACTTC
cdr3_aa: CASSLQGGGSYEQYF

clone_size: .
j_call: TRBJ2-3
v_call: TRBV14
d_call: .
cdr3_nt: TGTGCCAGCAGCCGTCGACAGGGCACAGATACGCAGTATTTT
cdr3_aa: CASSRRQGTDTQYF

clone_size: few
j_call: TRBJ1-5
v_call: TRBV19
d_call: TRBD1
cdr3_nt: TGTGCCAGTAGCACCAGGGGGGTTCAGCCCCAGCATTTT
cdr3_aa: CASSTRGVQPQHF